This T cell receptor beta chain was profiled in a study of CD8 T cells in ankylosing spondylitis (dated by TCRdb to 2017 to 2019). In the study overall: The study set out to find disease-linked TCR variants by profiling T cell receptor beta repertoires in ankylosing spondylitis patients and healthy donors. In total, the full study cohort was made up of roughly 100 healthy donors and 20 to 25 ankylosing spondylitis patients. Peripheral blood samples were taken, and synovial fluid was additionally collected from ankylosing spondylitis patients. On the study overall, not on this receptor specifically: The disease-linked clones were reported as significantly enriched in matched synovial fluid samples from ankylosing spondylitis patients. Some of the motif variants had been reported before in the synovial fluid and blood of reactive arthritis patients, a finding that suggests common disease-initiation mechanisms. The disease-linked clones showed a CD8+ phenotype and occurred at relatively low frequencies in peripheral blood. A TCR beta motif of eight highly homologous amino acid variants appeared characteristic of blood from ankylosing spondylitis patients.

Comments on this clonotype: Its antigen specificity is not known. No base qualities exist here, and no much larger clone lies one base off it.

CDR1 and CDR2 (MRHNA, SNTAGT) derive from the germline V gene. The junction carries 13 bases between V and J, which are trimmed by 3 bases and 5 bases respectively. The CDR3 numbers 15 residues from cysteine through phenylalanine. Only the CDR3 part of the read is kept: 45 bases, read in frame from the first base. Data came from an Illumina HiSeq 2500. Quantitative 5'-RACE with molecular barcodes was the method used to prepare the TCR beta libraries. As for the authors' bioinformatics: To identify disease-linked TCR variants, a new computational method was used, one built on a probabilistic model of VDJ rearrangement. TCRdb took the public reads, trimmed them with fastp at Q25, ran MiXCR for clone calling and kept in-frame beta chains. Identical CDR3 protein sequences are pooled into one entry, listed with their most common genes and DNA. None of the V and J calls come from the authors' own analysis; TCRdb made them. Recorded for this sample are more than 150,000 distinct CDR3 sequences; 15% to 20% of them occurred a single time. The top ten constitute 4.3% of the sample.

This receptor was obtained from a male donor aged 10 to 30 with ankylosing spondylitis or in good health (not recorded which). Donor details come from another sample of the same person, matched by shared clones. Recombination linked TRBV6-4 to TRBJ2-2, with TRBD2 perhaps the D gene, on 6 matching bases. The sample consisted of blood, either unsorted or a sorted T cell fraction (not recorded which). Here the CDR3 is given as CASSEAAGGTGELFF. The DNA reads as follows: TGTGCCAGCAGTGAAGCGGCCGGGGGAACCGGGGAGCTGTTTTTT.